Listed here are 22 T cell receptor beta chains from one sample, sequenced in a study of OX40 agonist ivuxolimab in advanced cancers. The protocol was immunoSEQ multiplex PCR, while the TCRdb copy is restricted to in-frame clones and leaves out a portion. Among tens of thousands of clones listed, more than 85% were seen once. Specimen: CD4+ or CD8+ T cells sorted from blood, collected in a trial of the OX40 agonist ivuxolimab. The receptor set was obtained from an adult with an advanced solid tumor such as melanoma, head and neck, liver or kidney cancer.

V and J are TRBV10-3 and TRBJ2-1; D uncertain. The V gene's germline CDR1 is ENHRY and CDR2 SYGVKD. The CDR3 is 13 residues long. V was shortened by 2 bases and J by 4 bases, with 6 bases between the two germline ends. CDR3 in DNA: TGTGCCATCAGTGAGGAGGTTTACAATGAGCAGTTCTTC. Its translation is CAISEEVYNEQFF.

V gene TRBV11-3 combines with J gene TRBJ2-1; 16 positions match TRBD2. J was trimmed by 15 bases and V by 1 base; bases with no gene match: 6. The CDR3 covers 15 residues. Germline V CDR1 and CDR2: SGHNT, YENEEA. The CDR3 reads CASSLGGTSGRARFF. The CDR3 nucleotides are TGTGCCAGCAGCTTAGGTGGGACTAGCGGGAGGGCGCGGTTCTTC.

The chain links TRBV15 to TRBJ1-5; D not certain. Germline V CDR1 and CDR2: LNHNV, YYDKDF (reference sequence). The CDR3 extends over 16 amino acids. The V end lost 0 bases, the J end lost 4 bases, and 13 bases lay between the germline ends. The CDR3: CATSRDLVGGNQPQHF. In DNA, the CDR3 is TGTGCCACCAGCAGAGATCTCGTGGGCGGGAATCAGCCCCAGCATTTT.

This chain connects TRBV4-3 to TRBJ2-1; TRBD2 matches 11 bases. V shed 3 bases and J 6 bases; nucleotides not matched to a gene: 4. CDR3 length: 15 residues. Looked up from germline, CDR1 is LGHNA and CDR2 is YSLEER. The DNA for the CDR3 is TGCGCCAGCAGCCACCTAGCGGGAGGTATCAATGAGCAGTTCTTC. This translates into CASSHLAGGINEQFF.

The table lists this clone with a few counts. The CDR3 DNA follows: TGTGCCAGCAGCCCCTATGAGGGCACTGAAGCTTTCTTT. It translates to CASSPYEGTEAFF. This chain connects TRBV11-3 to TRBJ1-1, with no clear D. V lost 5 bases, J lost 4 bases, and 11 bases lay in between. Germline loops: CDR1 SGHNT, CDR2 YENEEA. This CDR3 spans 13 amino acids.

The table lists this clone with a count of one. The chain combines TRBV11-3 with TRBJ2-7; D is perhaps TRBD1 (6 bases). The V gene's germline CDR1 is SGHNT and CDR2 YENEEA. V lost 0 bases and J 3 bases, leaving 15 bases between the germline ends. This CDR3 is built from 16 residues. CDR3 DNA sequence: TGTGCCAGCAGCTTAGACCCAGGGGTGGCTTACTACGAGCAGTACTTC. Translating it yields CASSLDPGVAYYEQYF.

With regard to this clone: Germline and junction disagree at one end, which may indicate a read error. The V call is TRBV7-7, the J call TRBJ1-4; D unresolved. The CDR3 has 13 residues. Germline CDR1 SSHAT, CDR2 FNYEAQ (reference sequence). CDR3: CASSYSIGEKLFF. CDR3 DNA sequence: TGTGCTAGCAGCTACAGCATAGGGGAAAAACTGTTTTTT.

The chain joins TRBV5-4 to TRBJ2-7, with D maybe TRBD2 (6 bases). Germline V lookup: CDR1 SGHNT, CDR2 YYREEE (reference sequence). The CDR3 totals 15 residues. V gave up 3 bases and J gave up 2 bases, with 15 bases separating them. Here the CDR3 reads CASSSNGLTPYEQYF. CDR3 bases: TGTGCCAGCAGCTCTAATGGACTAACCCCCTACGAGCAGTACTTC.

This chain links TRBV6-1 with TRBJ2-5, with 7 bases lining up with TRBD2. Per the germline V gene, CDR1 is MNHNS and CDR2 is SASEGT. V lost 3 bases to trimming and J lost 7 bases; unmatched junction nucleotides: 5. The CDR3 spans 13 residues. The CDR3 loop reads CASSEREGSTQYF. The CDR3 DNA is TGTGCCAGCAGTGAGAGGGAGGGGTCGACCCAGTACTTC.

This sequence joins TRBV27 and TRBJ1-2, with D perhaps matching TRBD1 (6 bases). The CDR3 is 14 residues long. CDR1 and CDR2 from the germline V gene are MNHEY and SMNVEV (reference sequence). V shed 5 bases and J shed 4 bases, with 14 bases lying between them. CDR3 coding DNA: TGTGCCAGCAGTCAACAGGGTTTTGGCTATGGCTACACCTTC. Protein sequence: CASSQQGFGYGYTF.

This clone was counted once. The J gene is TRBJ1-1, the V gene TRBV18; D is ambiguous. V gave up 3 bases and J gave up 0 bases, with 11 bases separating them. Germline V CDR1 and CDR2: KGHSH, LQKENI. The CDR3 consists of 15 residues. CDR3 DNA sequence: TGTGCCAGCTCACCTTCAGGACTCCTGAACACTGAAGCTTTCTTT. This gives the protein CASSPSGLLNTEAFF.

Here the CDR3 reads CASSVTSGSAPDTQYF. The CDR3 DNA is TGCGCCAGCAGCGTGACTAGCGGGAGTGCACCAGATACGCAGTATTTT. The chain couples TRBV5-1 to TRBJ2-3; 12 bases align to TRBD2. Per germline, CDR1 SGHRS and CDR2 YFSETQ. V was pared by 4 bases and J by 4 bases, with 7 bases of the junction left unmatched. CDR3 length: 16 residues.

J is TRBJ2-7 and V is TRBV20-1; D call uncertain. V was trimmed by 6 bases and J by 3 bases, leaving 9 bases between them. The germline V gene encodes CDR1 DFQATT and CDR2 SNEGSKA (reference sequence). The CDR3 covers 11 residues. Written as DNA, the CDR3 is TGCAGTGCCAAATCAAACTACGAGCAGTACTTC. Encoded protein: CSAKSNYEQYF.

The chain recombines TRBV9 with TRBJ2-3, with unresolved D. Trimming removed 3 bases at V and 0 bases at J, with 17 bases between. CDR3 length: 17 amino acids. Germline lookup yields CDR1 SGDLS and CDR2 YYNGEE. CDR3 in DNA: TGTGCCAGCAGCGCCTCACAAAGCACATTCAGCACAGATACGCAGTATTTT. This translates into CASSASQSTFSTDTQYF. Drawing the rest from reference TRBV9 and TRBJ2-3, the complete variable domain is DSGVTQTPKHLITATGQRVTLRCSPRSGDLSVYWYQQSLDQGLQFLIQYYNGEERAKGNILERFSAQQFPDLHSELNLSSLELGDSALYFCASSASQSTFSTDTQYFGPGTRLTVL.

The V call is TRBV7-9, the J call TRBJ2-2; D uncertain. Germline CDR1 and CDR2: SEHNR and FQNEAQ (reference sequence). This CDR3 region has 16 residues. The V end was cut by 5 bases, the J end by 6 bases, with 19 bases between. Here the CDR3 reads CASSRKAESRAGELFF. The CDR3 DNA follows: TGTGCCAGCAGCCGAAAGGCAGAGTCAAGGGCCGGGGAGCTGTTTTTT.

The gene calls are TRBV6-5 and TRBJ2-3, with D possibly matching TRBD1 (5 bases). V lost 6 bases, J lost 4 bases, and 8 bases lay in between. From germline, CDR1 is MNHEY and CDR2 SVGAGI. The CDR3 contains 12 residues. The CDR3 nucleotides read TGTGCCAGCAGCCAGACAGCAGATACGCAGTATTTT. It specifies CASSQTADTQYF.

The V gene is TRBV6-5, the J gene TRBJ2-3; 8 nucleotides align to TRBD1. This CDR3 contains 15 residues. The germline V gene encodes CDR1 MNHEY and CDR2 SVGAGI. CDR3 amino acids: CATSRQGTRTDTQYF. CDR3 nucleotide sequence: TGTGCTACCAGCCGACAGGGGACACGCACAGATACGCAGTATTTT.

The chain combines TRBV11-3 with TRBJ1-6; no firm D call. The germline V gene has CDR1 SGHNT and CDR2 YENEEA. The germline V and J ends were trimmed by 0 bases and 10 bases, with 7 bases remaining between them. The CDR3 is 13 residues long. This CDR3 reads CASSLDRVSPLHF. The CDR3 region has the DNA TGTGCCAGCAGCTTAGATCGGGTGTCACCCCTCCACTTT. Using reference TRBV11-3 and TRBJ1-6 for the parts outside the CDR3, the full variable domain is EAGVVQSPRYKIIEKKQPVAFWCNPISGHNTLYWYLQNLGQGPELLIRYENEEAVDDSQLPKDRFSAERLKGVDSTLKIQPAELGDSAVYLCASSLDRVSPLHFGNGTRLTVT.

V is TRBV25-1 and J is TRBJ1-5; 10 bases match TRBD1. The germline V gene has CDR1 MGHDK and CDR2 SYGVNS. V shed 7 bases, J shed 3 bases, and the junction held 9 bases outside the gene matches. This CDR3 comprises 16 residues. CDR3 sequence: CASTSGTGDPNQPQHF. Written as DNA, the CDR3 is TGTGCCAGCACCTCCGGGACAGGGGATCCCAATCAGCCCCAGCATTTT.

The chain recombines TRBV5-5 with TRBJ2-3; TRBD2 might be the D (6 bases). The germline gives CDR1 SGHKS, CDR2 YYEKEE (reference sequence). This CDR3 spans 16 amino acids. Trimming removed 0 bases at V and 1 base at J, with 12 bases between. The CDR3 reads CASSLGLGRGTDTQYF. The CDR3 DNA reads TGTGCCAGCAGCTTGGGACTAGGGCGGGGCACAGATACGCAGTATTTT.

This chain links TRBV7-2 with TRBJ1-5, with D tentatively TRBD1 (5 bases). The CDR3 covers 13 residues. Trimming removed 5 bases at V and 6 bases at J, with 11 bases between. From germline, CDR1 is SGHTA and CDR2 FQGNSA. The chain's CDR3 is CASSEQASQPQHF. The CDR3, as DNA: TGTGCCAGCAGCGAACAGGCGTCTCAGCCCCAGCATTTT.

The chain carries TRBV9 and TRBJ2-7; maybe TRBD2 (5 bases). The V end lost 3 bases, the J end lost 0 bases, and 7 bases lay between the germline ends. Per the germline V gene, CDR1 is SGDLS and CDR2 is YYNGEE. The CDR3 runs 13 residues. The DNA of the CDR3 is TGTGCCAGCAGCGGGCGGGCCTCCTACGAGCAGTACTTC. Its protein product is CASSGRASYEQYF. Full variable domain (missing parts from reference TRBV9 and TRBJ2-7): DSGVTQTPKHLITATGQRVTLRCSPRSGDLSVYWYQQSLDQGLQFLIQYYNGEERAKGNILERFSAQQFPDLHSELNLSSLELGDSALYFCASSGRASYEQYFGPGTRLTVT.